The next 11 T cell receptor beta chains were all read from a single sample in a study of T cells after yellow fever vaccination. MiXCR, run by TCRdb on the 5' RACE reads, gives a single entry per CDR3 protein. The data contain some 320,000 distinct CDR3 sequences, roughly 8.7% of them singletons. The sample was PBMCs, taken on the day of the first yellow fever vaccination. The source of these receptors is a young man who received the YFV17D yellow fever vaccine.

This clonotype was detected only a few times. The chain uses TRBV20-1 and TRBJ1-3, with D tentatively TRBD1 (5 bases). This CDR3 spans 14 amino acids. Germline V lookup: CDR1 DFQATT, CDR2 SNEGSKA (reference sequence). V was cut by 0 bases and J by 2 bases, with 8 bases left in between. The CDR3 region has the DNA TGCAGTGCTAGAGAGGCGGGGGCTGGAAACACCATATATTTT. The encoded protein is CSAREAGAGNTIYF.

This rearrangement joins TRBV7-2 to TRBJ1-2; D ambiguous. From germline, CDR1 is SGHTA and CDR2 FQGNSA. This CDR3 has 13 amino acids. V lost 5 bases and J lost 2, with 9 bases in between. The CDR3 sequence: CASSGALNYGYTF. The CDR3 DNA sequence: TGTGCCAGCAGCGGTGCCCTGAACTATGGCTACACCTTC.

This chain links TRBV20-1 with TRBJ2-7; D tentatively reads TRBD1 or TRBD2 (6 bases each). CDR1 DFQATT and CDR2 SNEGSKA come from the germline V gene (reference sequence). The CDR3 has 16 amino acids. Trimming shortened V by 1 base and J by 6 bases, and 22 bases separated the two germline ends. The CDR3 loop is CSARAPGGGGLGEQYV. The CDR3, as DNA: TGCAGTGCTAGAGCCCCCGGGGGTGGGGGGCTCGGCGAGCAGTACGTC.

J is TRBJ2-3 and V is TRBV2; weak D call: TRBD2 (5 bases). Germline assignment: CDR1 SNHLY and CDR2 FYNNEI. V lost 8 bases, J lost 5 bases, and 14 bases lay in between. The CDR3 sequence is 13 residues long. CDR3 sequence: CASGWVGEDTQYF. Written as DNA, the CDR3 is TGTGCCAGCGGTTGGGTCGGGGAAGATACGCAGTATTTT. Full variable domain (missing parts from reference TRBV2 and TRBJ2-3): EPEVTQTPSHQVTQMGQEVILRCVPISNHLYFYWYRQILGQKVEFLVSFYNNEISEKSEIFDDQFSVERPDGSNFTLKIRSTKLEDSAMYFCASGWVGEDTQYFGPGTRLTVL.

The J gene is TRBJ2-5, the V gene TRBV4-1; TRBD2 matches at 11 bases. The CDR3 is made up of 16 amino acids. CDR1 and CDR2 from the germline V gene are MGHRA and YSYEKL. J lost 5 bases, V lost 0 bases, and 5 bases had no gene match. The CDR3 DNA is TGCGCCAGCAGCCAAGAAACTAGCGGGGGTACGGAGACCCAGTACTTC. Amino acids: CASSQETSGGTETQYF.

This clonotype occurred many times. This chain joins TRBV5-1 and TRBJ1-1; 11 positions agree with TRBD1. The CDR3 is made up of 16 amino acids. Trimming cost V 3 bases and J 0 bases; bases outside gene matches: 4. Germline V CDR1 and CDR2: SGHRS, YFSETQ. The CDR3 protein is CASSSGTGGLNTEAFF. CDR3 DNA: TGCGCCAGCAGCTCCGGGACAGGGGGACTGAACACTGAAGCTTTCTTT.

The chain is built from TRBV27 and TRBJ2-1; possibly TRBD2 for D (5 bases). Germline V gene sequence: CDR1 MNHEY, CDR2 SMNVEV (reference sequence). V lost 3 bases and J 9 bases, leaving 12 bases between the germline ends. The CDR3 has 13 amino acids. CDR3 DNA sequence: TGTGCCAGCAGTTTCGGCCCCGCGGGTGAGCAGTTCTTC. Its translation is CASSFGPAGEQFF.

This clonotype has only a few counts. This sequence joins TRBV6-1 and TRBJ2-6; 10 bases agree with TRBD1. With 6 bases clipped from V and 4 bases from J, the junction kept 9 bases outside the gene matches. The CDR3 extends over 17 amino acids. CDR1 and CDR2 (germline): MNHNS, SASEGT. This chain's CDR3 is CASSPGTGDPGANVLTF. The CDR3 bases are TGTGCCAGCAGCCCCGGGACAGGGGATCCCGGGGCCAACGTCCTGACTTTC.

The chain links TRBV3-1 to TRBJ2-1; the match to TRBD2 covers 10 bases. The CDR3 totals 17 residues. The germline V gene encodes CDR1 LGHDT and CDR2 YNNKEL (reference sequence). J lost 7 bases, V lost 3 bases, and 12 bases had no gene match. CDR3 in DNA: TGTGCCAGCAGCCAGGGGATCCTAGCGGGGGCTTATAATGAGCAGTTCTTC. The encoded protein is CASSQGILAGAYNEQFF.

The table lists this clonotype with many counts. This chain uses TRBV4-2 with TRBJ2-2; 7 bases are shared with TRBD1. The CDR3 runs to 15 residues. Germline trimming cut 1 base from V and 6 bases from J; bases unmatched to any gene: 5. Germline V gene sequence: CDR1 LGHNA, CDR2 YNFKEQ. The CDR3, as DNA: TGTGCCAGCAGCCAAGGTCACAGGGGCGCCGGGGAGCTGTTTTTT. It translates to CASSQGHRGAGELFF.

This clonotype was observed a few times. J is TRBJ2-7 and V is TRBV29-1; D might be TRBD1 or TRBD2, each matching 5 bases. The CDR3 has 14 amino acids. CDR1 is SQVTM and CDR2 is ANQGSEA in the germline V gene. V was shortened by 5 bases and J by 8 bases, with 22 bases between the two germline ends. CDR3 region: CSVIPGTEMDKQYF. CDR3 coding DNA: TGCAGCGTTATTCCAGGGACCGAGATGGATAAGCAGTACTTC.